What follows is one TCR beta chain and its context. What it recognizes is unknown. These data come from a study of beta chain features in type 1 diabetes. Whole-study results and caveats: There was a moderate but significant shortening of TCRB CDR3s in all four CD4+ subsets of Type 1 diabetes patients.

TCRB transcripts that were expressed got sequenced, as all of the isolated RNA had been reverse transcribed. TCRdb's table, derived via immunoSEQ multiplex PCR, lists solely in-frame clones and lacks some. The sample lists 150,000 to 200,000 clones; roughly 65% were seen once. The CDR3 contains 13 residues. Germline V gene data show CDR1 as SGHTA and CDR2 as FQGNSA. V was trimmed by 5 bases and J by 5 bases, leaving 12 bases between them. This chain connects TRBV7-2 to TRBJ2-5; D gene ambiguous. What was sequenced was naive CD4+ T cells from blood. This receptor was taken from a man aged 25-40 years with type 1 diabetes. CDR3 protein: CASSPGPSETQYF. DNA for the CDR3: TGTGCCAGCAGCCCGGGTCCCAGCGAGACCCAGTACTTC.